The present T cell receptor beta chain was sequenced within a study of blood T cell repertoires in COVID-19. Study-level background: Samples taken during acute and convalescent COVID-19 were collected in the United States, Italy and Spain. PBMCs, B-cell-depleted T cells, or T cells were the source of the cDNA or gDNA that made up the material.

This clone has more than one count but fewer than ten. Per the original methods: Reference gene primer amplification gave nucleated cell count estimates. Produced via immunoSEQ multiplex PCR; TCRdb's table is partial and in-frame only. V and J calls and clone size follow that table, whereas D and trimming were derived from the DNA. The top ten clones hold 2.5% to 4% of a sample with about 350,000 clones, under 95% of them seen once. Source material: peripheral blood. The clonotype originates from a young woman who had recovered from COVID-19.

The CDR3 loop is CASTWTSGRMDTQYF. The CDR3 region has the DNA TGTGCCAGCACTTGGACTAGCGGGAGGATGGATACGCAGTATTTT. This chain joins TRBV28 and TRBJ2-3, with 14 bases matching TRBD2. Germline lookup yields CDR1 MDHEN and CDR2 SYDVKM. Germline trimming cut 7 bases from V and 6 bases from J; bases unmatched to any gene: 6. The CDR3 covers 15 residues.